One sample yielded the 9 T cell receptor beta chains listed below, sequenced in a study of CD8+ T cells in alopecia areata. After isolation, RNA underwent reverse transcription to generate cDNA as the sequencing template. Repertoires were generated with immunoSEQ multiplex PCR, while TCRdb's copy carries only in-frame clones and drops some. The sample consists of approximately 98,000 clones, approximately 60% of them appearing once. The sequencing sample was made of CD8+ T cells sorted from blood. Receptor source: a human donor in good health.

The rearrangement joins TRBV30 to TRBJ2-2, with no clear D. The CDR3 is 13 residues long. Deletions cut 1 base from V and 5 bases from J, with 8 bases between. Germline CDR1 GTSNPN, CDR2 SVGIG (reference sequence). CDR3 region: CAWSGTYTGELFF. CDR3 DNA sequence: TGTGCCTGGAGTGGAACCTATACCGGGGAGCTGTTTTTT. The full variable domain, in which reference TRBV30 and TRBJ2-2 provide the parts outside the CDR3, is SQTIHQWPATLVQPVGSPLSLECTVEGTSNPNLYWYRQAAGRGLQLLFYSVGIGQISSEVPQNLSASRPQDRQFILSSKKLLLSDSGFYLCAWSGTYTGELFFGEGSRLTVL.

The J gene is TRBJ2-1, the V gene TRBV27; perhaps TRBD2 as D (6 bases). V was cut by 4 bases and J by 9 bases, with 13 bases left in between. The CDR3 consists of 13 residues. CDR1 is MNHEY and CDR2 is SMNVEV in the germline V gene (reference sequence). The CDR3 loop reads CASSYWARGEQFF. The CDR3 bases are TGTGCCAGCAGTTATTGGGCGCGGGGTGAGCAGTTCTTC.

V and J are TRBV13 and TRBJ1-1; TRBD1 might be the D (5 bases). The CDR3 runs 13 residues. The V end lost 3 bases, the J end lost 8 bases, and 13 bases lay between the germline ends. Germline V lookup: CDR1 PRHDT, CDR2 FYEKMQ (reference sequence). The CDR3 region is CASSLGTVSEAFF. CDR3 nucleotides: TGTGCCAGCAGCTTGGGGACTGTATCGGAAGCTTTCTTT.

The chain employs TRBV7-6 and TRBJ1-2; D is uncertain. Trimming stripped 3 bases from V and 2 bases from J, with 7 bases between. The CDR3 extends over 13 amino acids. CDR1 and CDR2 (germline): SGHVS, FNYEAQ. CDR3: CASSFHNNYGYTF. The CDR3 DNA reads as TGTGCCAGCAGCTTCCATAACAACTATGGCTACACCTTC. Drawing the rest from reference TRBV7-6 and TRBJ1-2, the complete variable domain is GAGVSQSPRYKVTKRGQDVALRCDPISGHVSLYWYRQALGQGPEFLTYFNYEAQQDKSGLPNDRFSAERPEGSISTLTIQRTEQRDSAMYRCASSFHNNYGYTFGSGTRLTVV.

This clone has only one observation. This chain connects TRBV29-1 to TRBJ2-1; TRBD2 aligns across 8 bases. This CDR3 has 12 amino acids. V lost 4 bases, J lost 13 bases, and 9 bases stayed unmatched. Germline V gene sequence: CDR1 SQVTM, CDR2 ANQGSEA. The CDR3 DNA follows: TGCAGCGTTGTGGATTCGACTAGCGTACAGTTCTTC. It translates to CSVVDSTSVQFF.

This clone has a single count. The chain links TRBV27 to TRBJ1-5; the match to TRBD1 covers 7 bases. J gave up 1 base and V 5 bases, and 5 bases lay outside the gene matches. Looked up from germline, CDR1 is MNHEY and CDR2 is SMNVEV (reference sequence). The CDR3 length is 15 residues. CDR3 sequence: CASSPGTESNQPQHF. CDR3 DNA sequence: TGTGCCAGCAGTCCTGGGACAGAGAGCAATCAGCCCCAGCATTTT.

This clone occurred a few times. The chain joins TRBV29-1 to TRBJ2-1; D gene ambiguous. CDR1 SQVTM and CDR2 ANQGSEA come from the germline V gene. The CDR3 is 14 amino acids. V lost 1 base, J lost 4 bases, and 11 bases lay in between. The CDR3 loop reads CSVEGDRAYNEQFF. As DNA, the CDR3 is TGCAGCGTTGAAGGTGATCGGGCATACAATGAGCAGTTCTTC.

The chain employs TRBV5-6 and TRBJ2-7; possibly TRBD1 for D (6 bases). Trimming stripped 2 bases from V and 5 bases from J, with 14 bases between. CDR3 size: 14 residues. From germline, CDR1 is SGHDT and CDR2 YYEEEE. The CDR3 DNA reads as TGTGCCAGCAGCTTCCCATCCAGGGGCGACGAGCAGTACTTC. It translates to CASSFPSRGDEQYF.

This rearrangement joins TRBV4-1 to TRBJ2-7; perhaps TRBD2 as D (5 bases). CDR1 is MGHRA and CDR2 is YSYEKL in the germline V gene. The CDR3 totals 15 residues. Trimming shortened V by 1 base and J by 2 bases, and 12 bases separated the two germline ends. CDR3 nucleotide sequence: TGCGCCAGCAGCCAAGGACCGGGATCAACCTACGAGCAGTACTTC. It is translated as CASSQGPGSTYEQYF.